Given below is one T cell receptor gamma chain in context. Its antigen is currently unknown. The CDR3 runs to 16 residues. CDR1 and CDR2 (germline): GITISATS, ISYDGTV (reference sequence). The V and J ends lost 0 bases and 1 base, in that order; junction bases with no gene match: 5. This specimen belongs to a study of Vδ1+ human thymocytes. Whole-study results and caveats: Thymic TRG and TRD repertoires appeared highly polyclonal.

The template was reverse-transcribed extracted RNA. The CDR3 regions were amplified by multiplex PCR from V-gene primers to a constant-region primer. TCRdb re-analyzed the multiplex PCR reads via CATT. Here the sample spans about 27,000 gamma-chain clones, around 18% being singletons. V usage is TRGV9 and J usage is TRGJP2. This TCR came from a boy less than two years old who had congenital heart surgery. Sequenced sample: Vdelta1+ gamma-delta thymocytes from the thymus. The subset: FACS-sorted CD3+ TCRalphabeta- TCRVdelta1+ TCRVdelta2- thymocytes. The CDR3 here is CALWEVRASSDWIKTF. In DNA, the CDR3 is TGTGCCTTGTGGGAGGTGCGGGCTAGTAGTGATTGGATCAAGACGTTT.